These 18 T cell receptor beta chains share one sample of origin, sequenced in a study of T cell repertoires in ileal Crohn's disease. The assay was immunoSEQ multiplex PCR, and TCRdb's table has in-frame clones only and misses some. The repertoire holds roughly 16,000 clones, approximately 77% seen once, with about 4.4% in the top ten. The time point denotes: neoterminal ileum biopsy at postoperative endoscopy, about 6 months after surgery. The sequenced material came from ileal tissue. Receptors were obtained from an adult with Crohn's disease.

The chain links TRBV18 to TRBJ1-1; no firm D call. Germline lookup yields CDR1 KGHSH and CDR2 LQKENI. V was pared by 4 bases and J by 6 bases, with 12 bases between. This CDR3 has 13 amino acids. The CDR3, as DNA: TGTGCCAGCTCACGGGCCAAAAGTTCTGAAGCTTTCTTT. The encoded protein is CASSRAKSSEAFF.

V is TRBV11-1 and J is TRBJ2-7; TRBD1 is a possible D gene (6 bases). The germline V and J ends were trimmed by 2 bases and 5 bases, with 16 bases remaining between them. The germline CDR1 and CDR2 sequences are SGHAT and FQDESV (reference sequence). The CDR3 length is 15 residues. CDR3 sequence (DNA): TGTGCCAGCAGCTTACGAGGGACATCGATCAACGAGCAGTACTTC. Its protein is CASSLRGTSINEQYF. The full variable domain, rest sourced from reference TRBV11-1 and TRBJ2-7, is EAEVAQSPRYKITEKSQAVAFWCDPISGHATLYWYRQILGQGPELLVQFQDESVVDDSQLPKDRFSAERLKGVDSTLKIQPAELGDSAMYLCASSLRGTSINEQYFGPGTRLTVT.

The chain joins TRBV7-9 to TRBJ1-2; 9 bases are shared with TRBD1. Per the germline V gene, CDR1 is SEHNR and CDR2 is FQNEAQ (reference sequence). V gave up 4 bases and J gave up 8 bases; unmatched junction bases: 11. The CDR3 is 15 amino acids. The CDR3 here is CASSSMLQGAEGYTF. CDR3 nucleotide sequence: TGTGCCAGCAGCTCCATGCTACAGGGGGCTGAGGGCTACACCTTC.

The J gene is TRBJ2-2, the V gene TRBV5-1; D unresolved. The CDR3 covers 15 residues. Germline V gives CDR1 SGHRS, CDR2 YFSETQ. V was cut by 0 bases and J by 4 bases, with 10 bases left in between. The CDR3 DNA reads TGCGCCAGCAGCTTGGGGGCCCTATTCACCGGGGAGCTGTTTTTT. Protein product: CASSLGALFTGELFF. Complete variable domain (other parts from reference TRBV5-1 and TRBJ2-2): KAGVTQTPRYLIKTRGQQVTLSCSPISGHRSVSWYQQTPGQGLQFLFEYFSETQRNKGNFPGRFSGRQFSNSRSEMNVSTLELGDSALYLCASSLGALFTGELFFGEGSRLTVL.

V gene TRBV5-1 combines with J gene TRBJ2-3; 10 nucleotides align to TRBD2. This CDR3 spans 16 amino acids. V gave up 4 bases and J gave up 1 base; unmatched junction bases: 6. CDR1 is SGHRS and CDR2 is YFSETQ in the germline V gene. The CDR3 region has the DNA TGCGCCAGCAGCCCTGGACTAGCGGTAGGCACAGATACGCAGTATTTT. It is translated as CASSPGLAVGTDTQYF. Using reference TRBV5-1 and TRBJ2-3 for the parts outside the CDR3, the full variable domain is KAGVTQTPRYLIKTRGQQVTLSCSPISGHRSVSWYQQTPGQGLQFLFEYFSETQRNKGNFPGRFSGRQFSNSRSEMNVSTLELGDSALYLCASSPGLAVGTDTQYFGPGTRLTVL.

As regards this clone: Other nucleotide sequences from this sample produce the same CDR3. The DNA of the CDR3 is TGTGCCAGCAGCTTATCCGGGGAACCAAATTCACCCCTCCACTTT. Translating it yields CASSLSGEPNSPLHF. The rearrangement joins TRBV7-2 to TRBJ1-6; D ambiguous. The germline CDR1 and CDR2 sequences are SGHTA and FQGNSA. CDR3 length: 15 residues. V shed 2 bases and J shed 7 bases, with 12 bases lying between them. The variable domain in full, completed from reference TRBV7-2 and TRBJ1-6, reads GAGVSQSPSNKVTEKGKDVELRCDPISGHTALYWYRQSLGQGLEFLIYFQGNSAPDKSGLPSDRFSAERTGGSVSTLTIQRTQQEDSAVYLCASSLSGEPNSPLHFGNGTRLTVT.

The gene calls are TRBV28 and TRBJ1-1; possibly TRBD1 for D (5 bases). Germline lookup yields CDR1 MDHEN and CDR2 SYDVKM. The V end lost 10 bases, the J end lost 6 bases, and 12 bases lay between the germline ends. The CDR3 is 11 residues long. CDR3 sequence (DNA): TGTGCCACCCGGGGGAGGCCTGAAGCTTTCTTT. Its protein product is CATRGRPEAFF.

V and J are TRBV6-5 and TRBJ2-1; D ambiguous. V dropped 8 bases and J dropped 0 bases, with 14 bases sitting between them. CDR1 and CDR2 (germline): MNHEY, SVGAGI. This CDR3 is 15 amino acids long. Here the CDR3 DNA reads TGTGCCAGCCATCTAAATTTCGGCTCCTACAATGAGCAGTTCTTC. Translation: CASHLNFGSYNEQFF.

The rearrangement links TRBV5-4 to TRBJ2-2, with D possibly TRBD1 on 6 matching bases. The germline V and J ends were trimmed by 4 bases and 6 bases, with 19 bases remaining between them. Germline V gene lookup returns CDR1 SGHNT and CDR2 YYREEE (reference sequence). The CDR3 has 16 residues. CDR3 bases: TGTGCCAGCAGCCCCCGACAGGCAGTTAACGCCGGGGAGCTGTTTTTT. This gives the protein CASSPRQAVNAGELFF.

DNA of the CDR3: TGTGCCAGCAGACAACAGAGCTCCTATAATTCACCCCTCCACTTT. Encoded protein: CASRQQSSYNSPLHF. The chain joins TRBV2 to TRBJ1-6; no definite D call. CDR1 is SNHLY, CDR2 FYNNEI, per germline. V lost 6 bases and J lost 0, with 9 bases in between. There are 15 residues in the CDR3.

The chain combines TRBV6-5 with TRBJ1-6, with 8 nucleotides matching TRBD1. Germline V lookup: CDR1 MNHEY, CDR2 SVGAGI. V trimming: 5 bases; J trimming: 10 bases; junction bases outside the gene matches: 7. The CDR3 has 14 residues. DNA of the CDR3: TGTGCCAGCAGTCCGGACAGGGTTTACTCACCCCTCCACTTT. This translates into CASSPDRVYSPLHF.

The rearrangement links TRBV5-6 to TRBJ2-3; 10 positions agree with TRBD2. CDR1 and CDR2 from the germline V gene are SGHDT and YYEEEE. The trim removed 0 bases at V and 2 bases at J, leaving 9 bases unmatched. The CDR3 has 18 amino acids. The CDR3: CASSLELAGNINTDTQYF. As DNA, the CDR3 is TGTGCCAGCAGCTTGGAACTAGCGGGGAACATTAACACAGATACGCAGTATTTT.

The CDR3 nucleotides are TGCGCCAGCAGCTTGGCCATAGGACTTGCCTACGAGCAGTACTTC. It yields the protein CASSLAIGLAYEQYF. V and J are TRBV5-1 and TRBJ2-7; maybe TRBD2 (5 bases). CDR1 is SGHRS, CDR2 YFSETQ, per germline. The CDR3 sequence is 15 residues long. V shed 0 bases and J shed 2 bases, with 12 bases lying between them.

The rearrangement uses TRBV5-6 and TRBJ2-7; 8 bases are shared with TRBD1. The CDR3 has 14 amino acids. V was pared by 2 bases and J by 6 bases, with 7 bases of the junction left unmatched. From germline, CDR1 is SGHDT and CDR2 YYEEEE. The CDR3 DNA sequence: TGTGCCAGCAGCTTTACAGGGGGAACGGGCGAGCAGTACTTC. This codes for CASSFTGGTGEQYF. The complete variable domain, with remaining parts taken from reference TRBV5-6 and TRBJ2-7, reads DAGVTQSPTHLIKTRGQQVTLRCSPKSGHDTVSWYQQALGQGPQFIFQYYEEEERQRGNFPDRFSGHQFPNYSSELNVNALLLGDSALYLCASSFTGGTGEQYFGPGTRLTVT.

The chain couples TRBV7-8 to TRBJ1-1, with 7 bases matching TRBD1. J was trimmed by 1 base and V by 5 bases; bases with no gene match: 7. Germline V gene lookup returns CDR1 SGHVS and CDR2 FQNEAQ. The CDR3 extends over 15 amino acids. CDR3 coding DNA: TGTGCCAGCAGCACGCGGGACAGAACGAACACTGAAGCTTTCTTT. As protein: CASSTRDRTNTEAFF.

This clone occurred a few times. The J gene is TRBJ2-7, the V gene TRBV15; D perhaps matches TRBD2 (5 bases). The V gene lost 0 bases and the J gene lost 5 bases, with 14 bases spanning the gap. Germline CDR1 is LNHNV and CDR2 is YYDKDF (reference sequence). CDR3 size: 15 residues. The CDR3 DNA is TGTGCCACCAGCAGAGATCTGGGGAGAACGGACGAGCAGTACTTC. As protein: CATSRDLGRTDEQYF.

This clone turned up a few times. Mismatch with germline at one junction end may stem from a read error. CDR3 DNA: TGTGCCAGCAGTTTAGCAGGGGGGGCCGGTCAGCCCCAGCATTTT. Translated: CASSLAGGAGQPQHF. The chain combines TRBV7-9 with TRBJ1-5, with TRBD1 matching 7 bases. The CDR3 has 15 residues. Germline V gives CDR1 SEHNR, CDR2 FQNEAQ (reference sequence).

This rearrangement joins TRBV9 to TRBJ2-7; D is possibly TRBD2 (5 bases). Trimming stripped 0 bases from V and 9 bases from J, with 16 bases between. CDR3 size: 14 residues. Germline values: CDR1 SGDLS, CDR2 YYNGEE. CDR3 DNA: TGTGCCAGCAGCGTAGGTGGAGGCTCCTCTACGCAGTACTTC. Encoded protein: CASSVGGGSSTQYF.